The 5 T cell receptor beta chains listed next were all sequenced from one sample in a study of T-cell reconstitution after alpha-beta-depleted transplantation in children. Unique molecular identifiers were incorporated during preparation of the TCRbeta library. TCRdb fed the PCR reads into MiXCR, producing one record per CDR3 protein. Found here are roughly 310,000 distinct CDR3 sequences, around 25% of them singletons; the top ten hold about 10%. The sequenced sample was PBMCs, mostly from graft donor cells, obtained 180 days after TCRalphabeta/CD19-depleted stem cell transplant. Receptors were obtained from a male patient younger than 18 who had a stem cell transplant for acute lymphoblastic leukemia, so the T cells may come from the graft donor.

V and J are TRBV29-1 and TRBJ1-1, with D maybe TRBD1 (5 bases). The CDR3 is made up of 11 amino acids. V gave up 3 bases and J gave up 5 bases, with 7 bases separating them. Germline CDR1 and CDR2: SQVTM and ANQGSEA. The CDR3 is CSVEWGTEAFF. The DNA for the CDR3 is TGCAGCGTTGAGTGGGGGACTGAAGCTTTCTTT.

This clonotype was counted only a few times. The J gene is TRBJ2-1, the V gene TRBV7-8; D not certain. The V end was cut by 1 base, the J end by 0 bases, with 10 bases between. Germline V gene sequence: CDR1 SGHVS, CDR2 FQNEAQ. The CDR3 runs 16 residues. CDR3 DNA sequence: TGTGCCAGCAGCTTAGTCCGGGCGAGCTCCTACAATGAGCAGTTCTTC. It translates to CASSLVRASSYNEQFF.

The V gene is TRBV5-1, the J gene TRBJ2-1; 9 bases map to TRBD1. The ends lost 3 bases at V and 5 bases at J; junction bases unmatched: 3. The CDR3 has 14 amino acids. The germline V gene has CDR1 SGHRS and CDR2 YFSETQ. The chain's CDR3 is CASSWGTGHNEQFF. For the CDR3, the DNA is TGCGCCAGCAGCTGGGGGACAGGGCACAATGAGCAGTTCTTC.

This clonotype has just a few counts. V and J are TRBV6-5 and TRBJ2-7; 9 nucleotides match TRBD2. The CDR3 has 14 amino acids. Germline V gives CDR1 MNHEY, CDR2 SVGAGI. Trimming cost V 5 bases and J 3 bases; bases outside gene matches: 5. The DNA for the CDR3 is TGTGCCAGCAGTAGGACTAGCGACCGCTACGAGCAGTACTTC. The encoded protein is CASSRTSDRYEQYF.

This sequence joins TRBV5-1 and TRBJ2-1, with a weak D call TRBD2 (6 bases). Trimming stripped 2 bases from V and 2 bases from J, with 17 bases between. Germline V gives CDR1 SGHRS, CDR2 YFSETQ. The CDR3 contains 17 residues. The CDR3 reads CASSFKPGRRTYNEQFF. DNA of the CDR3: TGCGCCAGCAGCTTTAAGCCAGGGAGGAGAACCTACAATGAGCAGTTCTTC.